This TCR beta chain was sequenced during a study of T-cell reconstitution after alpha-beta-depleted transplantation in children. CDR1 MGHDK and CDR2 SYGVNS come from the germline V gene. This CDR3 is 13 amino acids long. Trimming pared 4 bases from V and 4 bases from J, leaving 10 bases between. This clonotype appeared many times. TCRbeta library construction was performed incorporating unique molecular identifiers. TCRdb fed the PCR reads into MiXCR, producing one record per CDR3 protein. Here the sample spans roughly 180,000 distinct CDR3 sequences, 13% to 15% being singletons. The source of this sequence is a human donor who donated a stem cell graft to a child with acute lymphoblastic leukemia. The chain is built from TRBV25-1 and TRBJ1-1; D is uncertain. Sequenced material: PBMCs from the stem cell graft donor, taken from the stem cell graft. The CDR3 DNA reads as TGTGCCAGCAGTGGGGAGGTTGGCACTGAAGCTTTCTTT. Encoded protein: CASSGEVGTEAFF.